The 23 T cell receptor beta chains listed next were all sequenced from one sample in a study of blood T cell repertoires in COVID-19. Clones were read by immunoSEQ multiplex PCR, and TCRdb kept only the in-frame ones, dropping some. The sample has 300,000 to 350,000 clones, 85% to 90% seen once. The sample was PBMCs or T cells enriched from blood (not recorded which). The receptor set was obtained from a woman aged 25-40 years who had recovered from COVID-19.

The chain has TRBV14 and TRBJ2-1, with 9 bases aligning to TRBD1. The CDR3 is made up of 15 amino acids. J gave up 3 bases and V 4 bases, and 4 bases lay outside the gene matches. The germline V gene encodes CDR1 SGHDN and CDR2 FVKESK. In nucleotides, the CDR3 is TGTGCCAGCAGCCCCGGGACAGGGAACTACAATGAGCAGTTCTTC. Its protein product is CASSPGTGNYNEQFF. Using reference TRBV14 and TRBJ2-1 for the parts outside the CDR3, the full variable domain is EAGVTQFPSHSVIEKGQTVTLRCDPISGHDNLYWYRRVMGKEIKFLLHFVKESKQDESGMPNNRFLAERTGGTYSTLKVQPAELEDSGVYFCASSPGTGNYNEQFFGPGTRLTVL.

The chain is built from TRBV19 and TRBJ2-1; D is possibly TRBD1 (6 bases). The germline gives CDR1 LNHDA, CDR2 SQIVND (reference sequence). The CDR3 is 15 residues long. Trimming took 3 bases from V and 5 from J, leaving 14 bases between them. The CDR3 DNA reads TGTGCCAGTAGTATTTCACAGGGAGTCCACAATGAGCAGTTCTTC. This gives the protein CASSISQGVHNEQFF.

The chain recombines TRBV27 with TRBJ2-7, with TRBD1 matching 9 bases. This CDR3 spans 16 amino acids. After removal of 5 bases from V and 0 bases from J, the junction contained 8 bases not matched to a gene. Germline V gene data show CDR1 as MNHEY and CDR2 as SMNVEV (reference sequence). The CDR3 loop is CASSPGQGTSSYEQYF. In nucleotides, the CDR3 is TGTGCCAGCAGTCCAGGACAGGGGACGAGCTCCTACGAGCAGTACTTC.

The V call is TRBV3-1 (or the pseudogene TRBV3-2), the J call TRBJ2-1; D may be TRBD2 (6 bases). There are 15 residues in the CDR3. Per the germline V gene, CDR1 is LGHDT and CDR2 is YNNKEL (reference sequence). The ends were cut back, 2 bases at V and 10 bases at J, with 18 bases in the middle. In nucleotides, the CDR3 is TGTGCCAGCAGCCAATTCGCGACGGGAGTCGACGAGCAGTTCTTC. Its translation is CASSQFATGVDEQFF.

This clone showed up many times. The chain has TRBV19 and TRBJ2-1; the match to TRBD2 covers 7 bases. CDR3 length: 15 residues. Losses at the gene ends were 3 bases for V and 2 bases for J; bases not matched to a gene: 4. Germline CDR1 and CDR2: LNHDA and SQIVND (reference sequence). The CDR3 DNA reads TGTGCCAGTAGTATGTCTAGCGGAGCCTACAATGAGCAGTTCTTC. Amino acids: CASSMSSGAYNEQFF.

This sequence joins TRBV19 and TRBJ2-1, with 10 bases lining up with TRBD2. From germline, CDR1 is LNHDA and CDR2 SQIVND (reference sequence). The V gene end was trimmed by 3 bases and the J gene end by 0 bases; junction bases not matched to a gene: 8. The CDR3 is made up of 18 amino acids. CDR3 sequence (DNA): TGTGCCAGTAGTATTCAAGGAAGCGGGAGGGGCTCCTACAATGAGCAGTTCTTC. Its protein is CASSIQGSGRGSYNEQFF. The full variable domain, in which reference TRBV19 and TRBJ2-1 provide the parts outside the CDR3, is DGGITQSPKYLFRKEGQNVTLSCEQNLNHDAMYWYRQDPGQGLRLIYYSQIVNDFQKGDIAEGYSVSREKKESFPLTVTSAQKNPTAFYLCASSIQGSGRGSYNEQFFGPGTRLTVL.

This chain links TRBV10-2 with TRBJ2-7; 7 bases fit TRBD2. Trimming at V came to 8 bases and at J to 4 bases, leaving 8 bases not matched to a gene. The CDR3 covers 13 residues. Germline CDR1 and CDR2: WSHSY and SAAADI. The CDR3: CASSEGREYEQYF. CDR3 in DNA: TGCGCCAGCTCGGAGGGGCGGGAGTACGAGCAGTACTTC.

The chain employs TRBV7-3 and TRBJ1-3; TRBD1 might be the D (5 bases). CDR3 length: 16 amino acids. Per germline, CDR1 SGHTA and CDR2 FQGTGA. Between the trimmed V and J ends, which lost 2 bases and 4 bases, there was a span of 15 bases. The CDR3 is CASSLGAGSAGNTIYF. Written as DNA, the CDR3 is TGTGCCAGCAGCTTAGGGGCAGGGTCGGCGGGAAACACCATATATTTT.

The chain combines TRBV5-1 with TRBJ2-2, with TRBD1 matching 12 bases. V was clipped by 3 bases and J by 7 bases; unmatched bases: 4. The CDR3 extends over 15 amino acids. Germline loops: CDR1 SGHRS, CDR2 YFSETQ. The CDR3 nucleotides are TGCGCCAGCAGCTCGGGACAGGGGGCATTCGGGGAGCTGTTTTTT. Translation gives CASSSGQGAFGELFF.

The gene calls are TRBV28 and TRBJ2-2, with D possibly matching TRBD1 (6 bases). Per germline, CDR1 MDHEN and CDR2 SYDVKM. The V gene lost 4 bases and the J gene lost 2 bases, with 14 bases spanning the gap. The CDR3 is 16 residues long. This CDR3 reads CASSSRQVLNTGELFF. CDR3 coding DNA: TGTGCCAGCAGTTCGAGACAGGTCTTAAACACCGGGGAGCTGTTTTTT. The full variable domain, rest sourced from reference TRBV28 and TRBJ2-2, is DVKVTQSSRYLVKRTGEKVFLECVQDMDHENMFWYRQDPGLGLRLIYFSYDVKMKEKGDIPEGYSVSREKKERFSLILESASTNQTSMYLCASSSRQVLNTGELFFGEGSRLTVL.

V and J are TRBV7-9 and TRBJ2-7; possible D gene TRBD1, 5 bases. Trimming removed 5 bases at V and 0 bases at J, with 17 bases between. The CDR3 covers 16 residues. CDR1 is SEHNR, CDR2 FQNEAQ, per germline (reference sequence). The CDR3 protein is CASSLTYRLTSYEQYF. In DNA, the CDR3 is TGTGCCAGCAGCCTAACCTACAGGCTTACCTCCTACGAGCAGTACTTC.

The CDR3 bases are TGTGCCAGCAGCCCTGCTGGGGGGACGGCACACCAAGAGACCCAGTACTTC. Its protein is CASSPAGGTAHQETQYF. The chain employs TRBV3-1 (or the pseudogene TRBV3-2) and TRBJ2-5; perhaps TRBD2 as D (6 bases). The germline V gene encodes CDR1 LGHDT and CDR2 YNNKEL (reference sequence). V gave up 4 bases and J gave up 0 bases, with 18 bases separating them. This CDR3 comprises 17 residues.

This clone has just a few counts. The V call is TRBV4-1, the J call TRBJ1-1; unclear D gene. CDR1 MGHRA and CDR2 YSYEKL come from the germline V gene. Trimming cost V 0 bases and J 1 base, with 12 bases left between them. The CDR3 is made up of 16 amino acids. The CDR3 reads CASSQDGGRSNTEAFF. The CDR3 DNA follows: TGCGCCAGCAGCCAAGATGGTGGGAGATCGAACACTGAAGCTTTCTTT.

CDR3 DNA: TGCGCCAGCGTTCTGACTGGGACTCACGGTAATGAGCAGTTCTTC. Its protein product is CASVLTGTHGNEQFF. This chain joins TRBV5-1 and TRBJ2-1; tentative D call: TRBD2 (6 bases). The CDR3 is 15 residues long. The V end was cut by 7 bases, the J end by 7 bases, with 21 bases between. Germline V lookup: CDR1 SGHRS, CDR2 YFSETQ.

The chain joins TRBV7-9 to TRBJ2-4, with D tentatively TRBD2 (6 bases). Germline CDR1 is SEHNR and CDR2 is FQNEAQ (reference sequence). Trimming left V 5 bases short and J 12 bases short, with 20 bases between. This CDR3 spans 14 amino acids. CDR3 residues: CASSPTFLEGSQYF. For the CDR3, the DNA is TGTGCCAGCAGCCCCACCTTCCTGGAGGGGAGTCAGTACTTC. Filled out from reference TRBV7-9 and TRBJ2-4, the complete variable domain reads DTGVSQNPRHKITKRGQNVTFRCDPISEHNRLYWYRQTLGQGPEFLTYFQNEAQLEKSRLLSDRFSAERPKGSFSTLEIQRTEQGDSAMYLCASSPTFLEGSQYFGAGTRLSVL.

The chain is built from TRBV5-1 and TRBJ2-6, with 12 nucleotides matching TRBD1. Trimming removed 2 bases from V and 2 bases from J; junction bases left unmatched: 2. Germline loops: CDR1 SGHRS, CDR2 YFSETQ. The CDR3 runs 17 residues. The chain's CDR3 is CASSLGTGGPGANVLTF. CDR3 nucleotides: TGCGCCAGCAGCTTAGGGACAGGGGGCCCTGGGGCCAACGTCCTGACTTTC.

This rearrangement joins TRBV5-1 to TRBJ1-2, with TRBD1 matching 9 bases. CDR3 length: 17 amino acids. The germline V gene has CDR1 SGHRS and CDR2 YFSETQ. With 2 bases clipped from V and 3 bases from J, the junction kept 11 bases outside the gene matches. CDR3 sequence (DNA): TGCGCCAGCAGCTTAGGGGACAGGGTATCCCCATACTATGGCTACACCTTC. Residues: CASSLGDRVSPYYGYTF. The variable domain in full, with the rest retrieved from reference TRBV5-1 and TRBJ1-2, is KAGVTQTPRYLIKTRGQQVTLSCSPISGHRSVSWYQQTPGQGLQFLFEYFSETQRNKGNFPGRFSGRQFSNSRSEMNVSTLELGDSALYLCASSLGDRVSPYYGYTFGSGTRLTVV.

This sequence joins TRBV28 and TRBJ1-4, with 8 bases identical to TRBD1. From germline, CDR1 is MDHEN and CDR2 SYDVKM. The CDR3 covers 12 residues. CDR3: CASGQGNEKLFF. CDR3 DNA sequence: TGTGCTTCCGGACAGGGTAATGAAAAACTGTTTTTT.

The chain recombines TRBV11-2 with TRBJ1-1, with 7 bases lining up with TRBD1. The CDR3 is made up of 14 amino acids. Germline loops: CDR1 SGHAT, CDR2 FQNNGV. Trimming at V came to 3 bases and at J to 4 bases, leaving 5 bases not matched to a gene. The CDR3 coding sequence is TGTGCCAGCAGCTTGGAGGGGGCATTCACTGAAGCTTTCTTT. The encoded protein is CASSLEGAFTEAFF.

The genes are TRBV12-5 and TRBJ1-3; D gene unclear. In germline, CDR1 is LGHNT, CDR2 FRNRAP. The CDR3 extends over 16 amino acids. V was shortened by 6 bases and J by 3 bases, with 18 bases between the two germline ends. The CDR3 DNA is TGTGCTAGTGGCATCCTATCCGGTTATGATGGAAACACCATATATTTT. Residues: CASGILSGYDGNTIYF.

The chain has TRBV5-4 and TRBJ1-1, with 9 bases aligning to TRBD1. CDR3 length equals 14 residues. Germline assignment: CDR1 SGHNT and CDR2 YYREEE (reference sequence). V dropped 4 bases and J dropped 4; count of bases not matched to a gene: 5. This CDR3 reads CASSVRDRVTEAFF. CDR3 bases: TGTGCCAGCAGCGTCCGGGACAGGGTCACTGAAGCTTTCTTT.

The chain employs TRBV4-1 and TRBJ1-1; D might be TRBD1 (6 bases). Trimming shortened V by 2 bases and J by 8 bases, and 18 bases separated the two germline ends. Per germline, CDR1 MGHRA and CDR2 YSYEKL. This CDR3 region has 15 residues. CDR3 amino acids: CASSQPRDKGSEAFF. The DNA of the CDR3 is TGCGCCAGCAGCCAACCGAGGGACAAAGGGTCCGAAGCTTTCTTT.

V gene TRBV6-5 combines with J gene TRBJ1-4; D is possibly TRBD1 (5 bases). This CDR3 spans 13 amino acids. V was cut by 6 bases and J by 10 bases, with 15 bases left in between. Germline values: CDR1 MNHEY, CDR2 SVGAGI. The CDR3 protein is CASSRALLGKLFF. The CDR3 DNA is TGTGCCAGCAGCAGGGCCCTTCTGGGAAAACTGTTTTTT.